The text below deals with one T cell receptor (beta chain). As yet, its antigen is unknown. These data originate in a study of OX40 agonist ivuxolimab in advanced cancers. The CDR3 sequence is 13 residues long. Between the trimmed V and J ends, which lost 5 bases and 5 bases, there was a span of 13 bases. From germline, CDR1 is SGHVS and CDR2 FNYEAQ. General study findings and limits: People who partly responded at 0.1-3.0 mg/kg had some of the least clonal expansion seen.

Sequenced by immunoSEQ multiplex PCR; TCRdb stores in-frame clones only, minus some. The sample yields tens of thousands of clones, 75% to 90% seen once. This chain links TRBV7-6 with TRBJ2-7; TRBD1 is a possible D gene (5 bases). The sequence derives from an adult with an advanced solid tumor such as melanoma, head and neck, liver or kidney cancer. Sequencing was performed on CD4+ or CD8+ T cells sorted from blood, taken in a trial of the OX40 agonist ivuxolimab. CDR3 DNA: TGTGCCAGCAGCCCAGGGTATTCGGACGAGCAGTACGTC. Translated: CASSPGYSDEQYV.